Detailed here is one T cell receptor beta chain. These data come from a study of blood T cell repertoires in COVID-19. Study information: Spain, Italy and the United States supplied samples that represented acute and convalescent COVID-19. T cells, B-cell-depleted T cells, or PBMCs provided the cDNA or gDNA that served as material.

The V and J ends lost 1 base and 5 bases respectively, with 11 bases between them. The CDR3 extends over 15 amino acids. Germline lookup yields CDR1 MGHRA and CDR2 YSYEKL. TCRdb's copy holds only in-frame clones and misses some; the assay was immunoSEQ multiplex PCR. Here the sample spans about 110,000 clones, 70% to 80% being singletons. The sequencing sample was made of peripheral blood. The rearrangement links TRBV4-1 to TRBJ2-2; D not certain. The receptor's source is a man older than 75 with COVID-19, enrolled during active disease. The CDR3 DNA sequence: TGCGCCAGCAGCCAAGCCTTTGTAAAAACCGGGGAGCTGTTTTTT. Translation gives CASSQAFVKTGELFF.